The next 30 T cell receptor beta chains were all read from a single sample in a study of shared clonotypes between healthy human individuals. Only in-frame clones appear in the TCRdb table, and some are missing; sequencing was by immunoSEQ multiplex PCR. The table has around 990,000 clones, approximately 77% seen once. The specimen was memory CD4+ T cells from PBMCs. This sample's subset: CD45RA-negative fraction. The receptor set was obtained from a man between 18 and 29 years old in good health. Some clones in this sample may be carry-over from other donors' samples.

The CDR3 is CASRPQGPAGYTF. DNA of the CDR3: TGTGCCAGCAGGCCCCAGGGCCCCGCAGGCTACACCTTC. The genes are TRBV27 and TRBJ1-2; a possible D gene is TRBD1 (5 bases). Germline V lookup: CDR1 MNHEY, CDR2 SMNVEV (reference sequence). The CDR3 has 13 residues. V was pared by 6 bases and J by 8 bases, with 16 bases between.

The chain carries TRBV7-3 and TRBJ2-1; D unresolved. V dropped 5 bases and J dropped 5 bases, with 13 bases sitting between them. Germline lookup yields CDR1 SGHTA and CDR2 FQGTGA. The CDR3 extends over 14 amino acids. The CDR3 protein is CASSPEDLHNEQFF. The CDR3 DNA reads as TGTGCCAGCAGCCCAGAGGACCTTCACAATGAGCAGTTCTTC.

The rearrangement uses TRBV11-2 and TRBJ2-5, with 7 positions matching TRBD1. The end of the DNA is better explained by TRBJ2-7, so the J call may be wrong. Germline-derived CDR1 and CDR2 are SGHAT and FQNNGV. CDR3 length: 13 amino acids. The CDR3 is CASSRGQPYEQYF. The CDR3 bases are TGTGCCAGCAGCCGGGGACAGCCCTACGAGCAGTACTTC.

To note about this clone: Different DNA sequences within this sample yield the same CDR3. The rearrangement joins TRBV5-1 to TRBJ2-1, with no clear D. Per the germline V gene, CDR1 is SGHRS and CDR2 is YFSETQ. The CDR3 is 14 amino acids. V was cut by 4 bases and J by 0 bases, with 8 bases left in between. The CDR3 DNA follows: TGCGCCAGCAGCCCTGATAGCTCCTACAATGAGCAGTTCTTC. The encoded protein is CASSPDSSYNEQFF. The full variable domain, rest sourced from reference TRBV5-1 and TRBJ2-1, is KAGVTQTPRYLIKTRGQQVTLSCSPISGHRSVSWYQQTPGQGLQFLFEYFSETQRNKGNFPGRFSGRQFSNSRSEMNVSTLELGDSALYLCASSPDSSYNEQFFGPGTRLTVL.

The J gene is TRBJ2-7, the V gene TRBV30, with D perhaps TRBD2 (5 bases). CDR1 is GTSNPN, CDR2 SVGIG, per germline (reference sequence). The V gene lost 3 bases and the J gene lost 5 bases, with 17 bases spanning the gap. The CDR3 has 14 amino acids. CDR3 coding DNA: TGTGCCTGGAGAGTGGGCCTAGCTGTGGACGAGCAGTACTTC. Encoded protein: CAWRVGLAVDEQYF.

The gene calls are TRBV5-1 and TRBJ2-7; 7 positions match TRBD2. The CDR3 is 16 amino acids. V gave up 0 bases and J gave up 6 bases; unmatched junction bases: 12. In germline, CDR1 is SGHRS, CDR2 YFSETQ. This CDR3 reads CASSLAVGGSGREQYF. The CDR3 DNA reads as TGCGCCAGCAGCTTGGCCGTAGGCGGGAGCGGGCGCGAGCAGTACTTC.

The chain couples TRBV5-8 to TRBJ1-5; D gene unclear. From germline, CDR1 is SGHTS and CDR2 YDEGEE. V shed 1 base and J shed 1 base, with 6 bases lying between them. The CDR3 runs to 14 residues. DNA of the CDR3: TGTGCCAGCAGCTTGTGGAACAGCAATCAGCCCCAGCATTTT. Translation: CASSLWNSNQPQHF.

This chain links TRBV5-1 with TRBJ2-1; tentatively, D is TRBD1 (6 bases). The germline CDR1 and CDR2 sequences are SGHRS and YFSETQ. Trimming removed 8 bases from V and 2 bases from J, with 14 bases in between. This CDR3 is 14 amino acids long. The DNA for the CDR3 is TGCGCCAGTACCGGGGACACGACCTACAATGAGCAGTTCTTC. Its translation: CASTGDTTYNEQFF.

The rearrangement joins TRBV7-2 to TRBJ1-2; D gene unclear. CDR1 SGHTA and CDR2 FQGNSA come from the germline V gene. The CDR3 sequence is 14 residues long. Trimming took 1 base from V and 5 from J, leaving 11 bases between them. CDR3 sequence (DNA): TGTGCCAGCAGCTTAGGCTCTTACGGTTATGGCTACACCTTC. Translating it yields CASSLGSYGYGYTF. The variable domain in full, with the rest retrieved from reference TRBV7-2 and TRBJ1-2, is GAGVSQSPSNKVTEKGKDVELRCDPISGHTALYWYRQSLGQGLEFLIYFQGNSAPDKSGLPSDRFSAERTGGSVSTLTIQRTQQEDSAVYLCASSLGSYGYGYTFGSGTRLTVV.

CDR3 DNA: TGTGCCAGCAGCTCGCGGACTAGCGCAACCCAAGAGACCCAGTACTTC. This encodes CASSSRTSATQETQYF. This chain joins TRBV5-5 and TRBJ2-5; TRBD2 aligns across 9 bases. Germline values: CDR1 SGHKS, CDR2 YYEKEE (reference sequence). V trimming: 3 bases; J trimming: 1 base; junction bases outside the gene matches: 7. This CDR3 spans 16 amino acids.

The CDR3 region is CASSYGVDRRDYGYTF. CDR3 in DNA: TGCGCCAGCAGCTATGGGGTGGACAGGAGAGACTATGGCTACACCTTC. The V call is TRBV5-1, the J call TRBJ1-2, with TRBD1 matching over 7 bases. CDR3 size: 16 residues. The germline V gene encodes CDR1 SGHRS and CDR2 YFSETQ. J lost 3 bases, V lost 3 bases, and 11 bases had no gene match.

V and J are TRBV2 and TRBJ2-7, with D perhaps matching TRBD2 (6 bases). Looked up from germline, CDR1 is SNHLY and CDR2 is FYNNEI. V shed 10 bases and J shed 2 bases, with 15 bases lying between them. This CDR3 is 13 amino acids long. The CDR3: CAIARRAPYEQYF. CDR3 DNA: TGTGCCATCGCCAGGAGGGCTCCCTACGAGCAGTACTTC.

The chain has TRBV6-6 and TRBJ2-7, with TRBD2 identical over 10 bases. V was pared by 4 bases and J by 4 bases, with 10 bases of the junction left unmatched. Germline CDR1 is MNHNY and CDR2 is SVGAGI (reference sequence). This CDR3 has 16 amino acids. CDR3 DNA: TGTGCCAGCAGTTCGTTCCAGGCTAGCGGGAGTTACGAGCAGTACTTC. It encodes CASSSFQASGSYEQYF.

V and J are TRBV19 and TRBJ2-4; a possible D gene is TRBD1 (6 bases). The V gene lost 4 bases and the J gene lost 5 bases, with 15 bases spanning the gap. The V gene's germline CDR1 is LNHDA and CDR2 SQIVND (reference sequence). This CDR3 has 15 residues. The CDR3 is CASSTRGRGQNIQYF. The CDR3 region has the DNA TGTGCCAGTAGTACAAGGGGCAGGGGACAAAACATTCAGTACTTC.

The chain joins TRBV5-1 to TRBJ1-4; possible D gene TRBD1, 5 bases. From germline, CDR1 is SGHRS and CDR2 YFSETQ. CDR3 length equals 16 residues. Trimming removed 4 bases from V and 8 bases from J, with 21 bases in between. The chain's CDR3 is CASSLEGRAYWEKLFF. CDR3 nucleotides: TGCGCCAGCAGCCTCGAGGGCAGGGCGTATTGGGAAAAACTGTTTTTT.

This clone showed up just once. The chain links TRBV30 to TRBJ1-1, with D unclear. Germline V gene sequence: CDR1 GTSNPN, CDR2 SVGIG (reference sequence). Trimming stripped 1 base from V and 3 bases from J, with 9 bases between. CDR3 size: 13 residues. The CDR3: CAWSARRDTEAFF. DNA for the CDR3: TGTGCCTGGAGTGCGAGGAGGGACACTGAAGCTTTCTTT.

The CDR3 region has the DNA TGTGCCAGCAGCGACTCACCGGGACAAGATAATGAAAAACTGTTTTTT. Its translation is CASSDSPGQDNEKLFF. The chain uses TRBV9 and TRBJ1-4, with D possibly TRBD1 on 6 matching bases. Deletions cut 3 bases from V and 4 bases from J, with 16 bases between. This CDR3 contains 16 residues. Germline V lookup: CDR1 SGDLS, CDR2 YYNGEE.

The rearrangement uses TRBV18 and TRBJ2-7; D not resolved. V was pared by 3 bases and J by 3 bases, with 15 bases between. CDR1 is KGHSH and CDR2 is LQKENI in the germline V gene. The CDR3 covers 15 residues. CDR3: CASSPPIGSGYEQYF. The CDR3 DNA is TGTGCCAGCTCACCCCCCATAGGGTCGGGCTACGAGCAGTACTTC.

The rearrangement uses TRBV15 and TRBJ2-1; 7 bases match TRBD2. Germline V gene lookup returns CDR1 LNHNV and CDR2 YYDKDF (reference sequence). The V gene end was trimmed by 6 bases and the J gene end by 10 bases; junction bases not matched to a gene: 9. The CDR3 is made up of 13 amino acids. The CDR3 sequence is CATSAGRGREQFF. CDR3 nucleotide sequence: TGTGCCACCAGTGCGGGACGCGGGAGAGAGCAGTTCTTC.

The sample holds one count of this clone. In DNA, the CDR3 is TGTGCCAGCTCCCAAGGAAGGACTAGCGGGAGATCCTACGAGCAGTACTTC. Encoded protein: CASSQGRTSGRSYEQYF. J is TRBJ2-7 and V is TRBV18; 13 bases align to TRBD2. After removal of 6 bases from V and 1 base from J, the junction contained 9 bases not matched to a gene. The germline CDR1 and CDR2 sequences are KGHSH and LQKENI. This CDR3 has 17 residues.

The chain is built from TRBV5-6 and TRBJ1-3; D possibly corresponds to TRBD1 (6 bases). The CDR3 is made up of 17 amino acids. Germline CDR1 and CDR2: SGHDT and YYEEEE. V shed 4 bases and J shed 2 bases, with 19 bases lying between them. The CDR3 DNA is TGTGCCAGCAGCCACTCCAACTGGGGGCAAACTGGAAACACCATATATTTT. Protein product: CASSHSNWGQTGNTIYF.

The chain combines TRBV28 with TRBJ2-4; D may match TRBD1 or TRBD2 (5 bases each). V was cut by 6 bases and J by 0 bases, with 18 bases left in between. Germline V gene lookup returns CDR1 MDHEN and CDR2 SYDVKM. The CDR3 has 17 residues. The DNA for the CDR3 is TGTGCCAGCAGCTACGGACACGGGGAAGTAGCCAAAAACATTCAGTACTTC. Translation gives CASSYGHGEVAKNIQYF.

On this clone: Other nucleotide sequences in the sample specify the same CDR3. The genes are TRBV28 and TRBJ1-4; D may be TRBD1 (5 bases). The CDR3 is made up of 14 amino acids. Germline V gives CDR1 MDHEN, CDR2 SYDVKM. V lost 2 bases, J lost 4 bases, and 8 bases lay in between. CDR3 nucleotides: TGTGCCAGCAGTTTAGGTGGGGGTAATGAAAAACTGTTTTTT. It specifies CASSLGGGNEKLFF.

The genes are TRBV5-4 and TRBJ2-1; 7 nucleotides line up with TRBD1. The V gene end was trimmed by 4 bases and the J gene end by 4 bases; junction bases not matched to a gene: 8. The CDR3 runs 15 residues. Looked up from germline, CDR1 is SGHNT and CDR2 is YYREEE (reference sequence). The CDR3 coding sequence is TGTGCCAGCAGCGTTGTAAGGGGACAGTACAATGAGCAGTTCTTC. Its translation is CASSVVRGQYNEQFF.

CDR3: CASSTRFNEQFF. CDR3 DNA sequence: TGTGCCAGTAGTACTCGATTCAATGAGCAGTTCTTC. The chain employs TRBV19 and TRBJ2-1; D is uncertain. Germline CDR1 is LNHDA and CDR2 is SQIVND (reference sequence). CDR3 length: 12 amino acids. The V and J ends lost 4 bases and 6 bases respectively, with 7 bases between them.

The chain combines TRBV5-1 with TRBJ1-1, with D possibly being TRBD1 (5 bases). There are 15 residues in the CDR3. Between the trimmed V and J ends, which lost 4 bases and 1 base, there was a span of 14 bases. The germline CDR1 and CDR2 sequences are SGHRS and YFSETQ. The CDR3 bases are TGCGCCAGCAGCATTCGGACACCCTCGAACACTGAAGCTTTCTTT. Protein product: CASSIRTPSNTEAFF.

The chain carries TRBV30 and TRBJ2-7; 7 positions match TRBD2. CDR3 length equals 15 residues. J lost 0 bases, V lost 4 bases, and 9 bases had no gene match. Germline CDR1 is GTSNPN and CDR2 is SVGIG (reference sequence). CDR3 residues: CAWTKGPGGSYEQYF. The CDR3 nucleotides read TGTGCCTGGACAAAGGGGCCGGGGGGCTCCTACGAGCAGTACTTC.

The rearrangement uses TRBV28 and TRBJ1-4, with D maybe TRBD1 (5 bases). Looked up from germline, CDR1 is MDHEN and CDR2 is SYDVKM. This CDR3 is built from 15 residues. With 4 bases removed from V and 0 bases from J, the gap between germline ends came to 9 bases. CDR3 DNA: TGTGCCAGCAGTTCCAGGGTTACAACTAATGAAAAACTGTTTTTT. This translates into CASSSRVTTNEKLFF.

The chain couples TRBV6-5 to TRBJ1-5, with D maybe TRBD1 (5 bases). This CDR3 is 15 amino acids long. Trimming stripped 6 bases from V and 6 bases from J, with 18 bases between. The V gene's germline CDR1 is MNHEY and CDR2 SVGAGI. DNA of the CDR3: TGTGCCAGCAGCCCACTCGGGGGGAAAGGTCAGCCCCAGCATTTT. Translated, it gives CASSPLGGKGQPQHF.

The chain joins TRBV29-1 to TRBJ1-2; TRBD1 aligns across 9 bases. V shed 2 bases and J 6 bases; nucleotides not matched to a gene: 10. The CDR3 runs to 15 residues. Per the germline V gene, CDR1 is SQVTM and CDR2 is ANQGSEA. The CDR3 coding sequence is TGCAGCGTTGAAAACGCCGGGACAGGGTTTCATGGCTACACCTTC. Translating it yields CSVENAGTGFHGYTF.